Below are 25 T cell receptor beta chains sequenced from a single sample in a study of shared clonotypes between healthy human individuals. Assay: immunoSEQ multiplex PCR; the TCRdb copy retains only in-frame clones and omits some. The table lists roughly 410,000 clones, 95% to 97% of them singletons. Sequenced input: memory CD8+ T cells sorted from blood. Subset indicated: CD45RO+ cells pooled with CCR7-negative TemRA cells. The origin of the receptors is a man aged 25 to 40 in good health.

This chain joins TRBV20-1 and TRBJ1-3; D unresolved. CDR3 length: 10 residues. CDR1 is DFQATT and CDR2 is SNEGSKA in the germline V gene (reference sequence). Trimming pared 4 bases from V and 5 bases from J, leaving 3 bases between. In DNA form, the CDR3 reads TGCAGTGCTATAAGAAACACCATATATTTT. Translation: CSAIRNTIYF.

The V call is TRBV6-6, the J call TRBJ2-7; no clear D gene. Germline CDR1 MNHNY, CDR2 SVGAGI (reference sequence). This CDR3 spans 13 amino acids. V was shortened by 5 bases and J by 6 bases, with 14 bases between the two germline ends. Written as DNA, the CDR3 is TGTGCCAGCAGTCAAACCCTCCTCCGCGAGCAGTACTTC. Its protein product is CASSQTLLREQYF.

This clone has only a few counts. This chain links TRBV6-6 with TRBJ2-1, with a weak D call TRBD1 (6 bases). Trimming took 4 bases from V and 2 from J, leaving 6 bases between them. This CDR3 comprises 13 residues. CDR1 is MNHNY, CDR2 SVGAGI, per germline (reference sequence). The CDR3 region is CASSWDTYNEQFF. DNA for the CDR3: TGTGCCAGCAGTTGGGACACCTACAATGAGCAGTTCTTC.

The rearrangement joins TRBV30 to TRBJ2-3, with D unresolved. Germline V gives CDR1 GTSNPN, CDR2 SVGIG (reference sequence). The length of the CDR3 is 10 residues. V shed 1 base and J shed 4 bases, with 0 bases lying between them. The CDR3: CAWSADTQYF. The CDR3, as DNA: TGTGCCTGGAGTGCAGATACGCAGTATTTT.

In the case of this clone: This CDR3 is also generated by other DNA sequences in the sample. This rearrangement joins TRBV2 to TRBJ2-7, with unresolved D. The CDR3 totals 11 residues. Trimming removed 5 bases from V and 4 bases from J, with 6 bases in between. Germline assignment: CDR1 SNHLY and CDR2 FYNNEI. This CDR3 is CASSPSYEQYF. The CDR3 DNA reads as TGTGCCAGCAGTCCTTCGTACGAGCAGTACTTC.

About this clone itself: Germline is not matched at one junction end, which may reflect a read error. J is TRBJ2-7 and V is TRBV19; a possible D gene is TRBD1 (6 bases). Germline loops: CDR1 LNHDA, CDR2 SQIVND (reference sequence). The CDR3 is made up of 16 amino acids. The DNA for the CDR3 is TGTGCCAGTAGCATAGCCCCCGGGACACCCGTCTACGAGCAGTACTTC. It is translated as CASSIAPGTPVYEQYF. Together with reference TRBV19 and TRBJ2-7, the CDR3 gives the full variable domain: DGGITQSPKYLFRKEGQNVTLSCEQNLNHDAMYWYRQDPGQGLRLIYYSQIVNDFQKGDIAEGYSVSREKKESFPLTVTSAQKNPTAFYLCASSIAPGTPVYEQYFGPGTRLTVT.

The CDR3 reads CASSLTSGRGSSYEQYF. The CDR3 region has the DNA TGTGCCAGCAGCTTGACTAGCGGGAGGGGGAGCTCCTACGAGCAGTACTTC. The rearrangement links TRBV7-8 to TRBJ2-7; 14 bases are a match to TRBD2. This CDR3 contains 17 residues. The V and J ends lost 3 bases and 0 bases, in that order; junction bases with no gene match: 4. Germline CDR1 reads SGHVS; CDR2 reads FQNEAQ.

V and J are TRBV6-4 and TRBJ2-7; 9 bases align to TRBD2. Germline CDR1 is MRHNA and CDR2 is SNTAGT. The CDR3 is 16 amino acids. Trimming cost V 4 bases and J 5 bases; bases outside gene matches: 12. The CDR3 DNA follows: TGTGCCAGCAGTGCCTCGTATGGGTGGACTAGCGACGAGCAGTACTTC. Its translation: CASSASYGWTSDEQYF.

The chain combines TRBV6-6 with TRBJ2-5; the D gene is possibly TRBD1 (6 bases). The CDR3 extends over 15 amino acids. Germline V gene lookup returns CDR1 MNHNY and CDR2 SVGAGI (reference sequence). V dropped 0 bases and J dropped 1 base, with 9 bases sitting between them. CDR3 DNA: TGTGCCAGCAGTTACTCCGGACAGACCCAAGAGACCCAGTACTTC. Its translation: CASSYSGQTQETQYF.

The V gene is TRBV10-3, the J gene TRBJ2-7; possible D gene TRBD2, 5 bases. The CDR3 has 12 residues. V lost 10 bases and J lost 5, with 15 bases in between. In germline, CDR1 is ENHRY, CDR2 SYGVKD. The CDR3 DNA is TGTGCCACACGGGGTTCCGGCCACGAGCAGTACTTC. This gives the protein CATRGSGHEQYF.

V gene TRBV5-6 combines with J gene TRBJ2-3, with D perhaps matching TRBD1 or TRBD2 (6 bases each). CDR3 length: 16 amino acids. Trimming stripped 1 base from V and 1 base from J, with 13 bases between. Germline lookup yields CDR1 SGHDT and CDR2 YYEEEE. The CDR3 DNA is TGTGCCAGCAGCTTGCGGAGGGGGGTGCGCACAGATACGCAGTATTTT. Translating it yields CASSLRRGVRTDTQYF.

This chain uses TRBV6-1 with TRBJ2-7; D call uncertain. CDR3 size: 12 residues. From germline, CDR1 is MNHNS and CDR2 SASEGT. The V gene lost 1 base and the J gene lost 3 bases, with 4 bases spanning the gap. Written as DNA, the CDR3 is TGTGCCAGCAGTGAAGAATACTACGAGCAGTACTTC. It is translated as CASSEEYYEQYF.

The chain is built from TRBV28 and TRBJ1-4; D unresolved. Trimming pared 3 bases from V and 3 bases from J, leaving 11 bases between. The germline CDR1 and CDR2 sequences are MDHEN and SYDVKM. The CDR3 runs to 15 residues. The CDR3 DNA reads as TGTGCCAGCAGTTTTTATCAGGCCCCTAATGAAAAACTGTTTTTT. Protein: CASSFYQAPNEKLFF.

The chain recombines TRBV30 with TRBJ2-1, with 7 bases matching TRBD2. With V trimmed by 8 bases and J by 5 bases, 3 bases remained unmatched. This CDR3 contains 11 residues. CDR1 and CDR2 from the germline V gene are GTSNPN and SVGIG (reference sequence). The CDR3 is CARGRDNEQFF. The CDR3 DNA follows: TGTGCCCGCGGGAGAGACAATGAGCAGTTCTTC.

The V and J genes are TRBV27 and TRBJ2-6; possible D gene TRBD1, 5 bases. The CDR3 has 15 residues. V was cut by 5 bases and J by 0 bases, with 8 bases left in between. The germline CDR1 and CDR2 sequences are MNHEY and SMNVEV (reference sequence). The CDR3 is CASSRTISGANVLTF. The CDR3 region has the DNA TGTGCCAGCAGTAGGACAATCTCTGGGGCCAACGTCCTGACTTTC.

This chain uses TRBV11-2 with TRBJ1-2, with D maybe TRBD1 (5 bases). The CDR3 covers 16 residues. Germline values: CDR1 SGHAT, CDR2 FQNNGV. The V end was cut by 1 base, the J end by 0 bases, with 12 bases between. The CDR3 protein is CASSLVSDRPNYGYTF. CDR3 DNA sequence: TGTGCCAGCAGCTTAGTTAGCGACAGACCTAACTATGGCTACACCTTC.

J is TRBJ2-7 and V is TRBV5-1, with D perhaps TRBD1 or TRBD2 (5 bases each). CDR1 is SGHRS and CDR2 is YFSETQ in the germline V gene. Trimming pared 3 bases from V and 0 bases from J, leaving 10 bases between. This CDR3 has 14 amino acids. CDR3 sequence: CASSSGRTSYEQYF. The DNA for the CDR3 is TGCGCCAGCAGCTCGGGACGGACCTCCTACGAGCAGTACTTC.

The genes are TRBV28 and TRBJ2-3; TRBD2 matches 11 bases. The germline gives CDR1 MDHEN, CDR2 SYDVKM. The CDR3 extends over 17 amino acids. V dropped 6 bases and J dropped 2; count of bases not matched to a gene: 10. The chain's CDR3 is CASSLPGLAENTDTQYF. The CDR3 nucleotides are TGTGCCAGCAGCCTGCCGGGACTAGCGGAAAACACAGATACGCAGTATTTT.

The V call is TRBV30, the J call TRBJ1-1; tentatively, D is TRBD1 (5 bases). In germline, CDR1 is GTSNPN, CDR2 SVGIG (reference sequence). There are 14 residues in the CDR3. Between the trimmed V and J ends, which lost 4 bases and 1 base, there was a span of 13 bases. For the CDR3, the DNA is TGTGCCTGGACCCACCGGGGCCCGAACACTGAAGCTTTCTTT. Translated: CAWTHRGPNTEAFF.

The chain links TRBV25-1 to TRBJ2-7; unclear D gene. Germline V gene lookup returns CDR1 MGHDK and CDR2 SYGVNS. Trimming shortened V by 3 bases and J by 4 bases, and 4 bases separated the two germline ends. The CDR3 contains 11 residues. In nucleotides, the CDR3 is TGTGCCAGCAGTGACGTATACGAGCAGTACTTC. Its protein product is CASSDVYEQYF.

The rearrangement links TRBV7-9 to TRBJ1-1; possibly TRBD1 for D (6 bases). This CDR3 is built from 15 residues. Germline lookup yields CDR1 SEHNR and CDR2 FQNEAQ (reference sequence). Trimming shortened V by 1 base and J by 2 bases, and 11 bases separated the two germline ends. CDR3: CASSLEDRPNTEAFF. CDR3 nucleotide sequence: TGTGCCAGCAGCTTAGAGGACAGACCCAACACTGAAGCTTTCTTT.

The CDR3 DNA is TGTGCCAGCAGCTTAGGCCCCGACCGCGGGAGCTACGAGCAGTACTTC. It translates to CASSLGPDRGSYEQYF. The V call is TRBV11-2, the J call TRBJ2-7, with 7 bases aligning to TRBD2. The junction had 9 bases not matched to a gene; V was cut back by 1 base and J by 3 bases. Germline loops: CDR1 SGHAT, CDR2 FQNNGV. The CDR3 is made up of 16 amino acids.

This clone occurred a few times. The chain joins TRBV30 to TRBJ2-2; D uncertain. V shed 1 base and J shed 7 bases, with 4 bases lying between them. The CDR3 length is 11 residues. The germline V gene has CDR1 GTSNPN and CDR2 SVGIG (reference sequence). The CDR3 region is CAWSGDGELFF. CDR3 in DNA: TGTGCCTGGAGTGGGGACGGGGAGCTGTTTTTT.

This clone was recorded only once. This chain joins TRBV18 and TRBJ2-2; 7 nucleotides agree with TRBD2. This CDR3 comprises 17 residues. Germline V gene data show CDR1 as KGHSH and CDR2 as LQKENI. With V trimmed by 5 bases and J by 2 bases, 11 bases remained unmatched. CDR3 sequence reads: CASSGQTGGPNTGELFF. Written as DNA, the CDR3 is TGTGCCAGCTCAGGGCAAACGGGAGGACCTAACACCGGGGAGCTGTTTTTT. The whole variable domain, remainder taken from reference TRBV18 and TRBJ2-2, is NAGVMQNPRHLVRRRGQEARLRCSPMKGHSHVYWYRQLPEEGLKFMVYLQKENIIDESGMPKERFSAEFPKEGPSILRIQQVVRGDSAAYFCASSGQTGGPNTGELFFGEGSRLTVL.

V gene TRBV7-9 combines with J gene TRBJ2-2; 11 bases map to TRBD2. The CDR3 covers 16 residues. The V gene's germline CDR1 is SEHNR and CDR2 FQNEAQ (reference sequence). V dropped 2 bases and J dropped 7; count of bases not matched to a gene: 6. This chain's CDR3 is CASSLRGLAGSGELFF. The DNA for the CDR3 is TGTGCCAGCAGCTTAAGAGGACTAGCGGGTAGCGGGGAGCTGTTTTTT. Variable domain in full (rest from reference TRBV7-9 and TRBJ2-2): DTGVSQNPRHKITKRGQNVTFRCDPISEHNRLYWYRQTLGQGPEFLTYFQNEAQLEKSRLLSDRFSAERPKGSFSTLEIQRTEQGDSAMYLCASSLRGLAGSGELFFGEGSRLTVL.